The 30 T cell receptor beta chains below all came from one sample that was sequenced in a study of intratumoral heterogeneity in liver cancer. TCRdb's table, derived via immunoSEQ multiplex PCR, lists solely in-frame clones and lacks some. The table records just over 20,000 clones, around 75% of them present only once. Here the sequenced sample was tumor-adjacent normal tissue, taken before any cancer treatment. All receptors derive from a woman in her 70s with hepatocellular carcinoma.

This chain connects TRBV5-4 to TRBJ1-2, with 7 bases identical to TRBD1. J gave up 4 bases and V 5 bases, and 8 bases lay outside the gene matches. CDR1 is SGHNT, CDR2 YYREEE, per germline (reference sequence). The CDR3 has 14 amino acids. The CDR3 DNA follows: TGTGCCAGCAGTTCCGACAGGGTGGGCTATGGCTACACCTTC. Its protein product is CASSSDRVGYGYTF.

This chain uses TRBV6-2 or TRBV6-3 with TRBJ2-3, with D perhaps given as TRBD1 or TRBD2 (5 bases each). Germline values: CDR1 MNHEY, CDR2 SVGEGT. The CDR3 is 16 residues long. With 0 bases removed from V and 1 base from J, the gap between germline ends came to 11 bases. CDR3 sequence (DNA): TGTGCCAGCAGTTACTCGATGGGGGTGGGCACAGATACGCAGTATTTT. Translation: CASSYSMGVGTDTQYF.

This sequence joins TRBV2 and TRBJ2-7, with D possibly matching TRBD2 (6 bases). CDR3 length: 14 amino acids. CDR1 SNHLY and CDR2 FYNNEI come from the germline V gene. V was cut by 8 bases and J by 0 bases, with 14 bases left in between. The CDR3 nucleotides read TGTGCCAGCCGTAAGGAGGGGAACTCCTACGAGCAGTACTTC. Protein sequence: CASRKEGNSYEQYF.

This chain connects TRBV28 to TRBJ1-1, with D perhaps matching TRBD1 (6 bases). CDR1 is MDHEN and CDR2 is SYDVKM in the germline V gene. The V gene lost 3 bases and the J gene lost 11 bases, with 13 bases spanning the gap. The CDR3 has 12 residues. The CDR3 DNA sequence: TGTGCCAGCAGTTTCGCTCAGGGGTGGGCTTTCTTT. It encodes CASSFAQGWAFF.

The genes are TRBV2 and TRBJ1-6, with no clear D. V lost 8 bases, J lost 0 bases, and 5 bases lay in between. The CDR3 runs 13 residues. Germline assignment: CDR1 SNHLY and CDR2 FYNNEI. The CDR3 coding sequence is TGTGCCAGCGCGGTCTCCTATAATTCACCCCTCCACTTT. This translates into CASAVSYNSPLHF.

This clone has only a few counts. The chain has TRBV5-6 and TRBJ2-3, with 9 nucleotides matching TRBD1. V trimming: 0 bases; J trimming: 2 bases; junction bases outside the gene matches: 7. The CDR3 is 17 residues long. Germline V lookup: CDR1 SGHDT, CDR2 YYEEEE. The DNA for the CDR3 is TGTGCCAGCAGCTTGGTGAAGGGACAGGGCCTCACAGATACGCAGTATTTT. Translation: CASSLVKGQGLTDTQYF.

The chain combines TRBV7-2 with TRBJ2-1; TRBD2 agrees at 9 bases. V trimming: 1 base; J trimming: 13 bases; junction bases outside the gene matches: 5. Germline loops: CDR1 SGHTA, CDR2 FQGNSA. The CDR3 consists of 13 residues. CDR3 in DNA: TGTGCCAGCAGCTTAGGGCTAGCGGGAACCCAGTTCTTC. As protein: CASSLGLAGTQFF.

V is TRBV28 and J is TRBJ2-7; 11 bases agree with TRBD1. With V trimmed by 5 bases and J by 4 bases, 4 bases remained unmatched. CDR3 length: 14 residues. The germline gives CDR1 MDHEN, CDR2 SYDVKM. The CDR3 loop reads CASSRTGGLYEQYF. The CDR3 nucleotides are TGTGCCAGCAGTCGGACAGGGGGCTTGTACGAGCAGTACTTC.

The gene calls are TRBV28 and TRBJ2-1; TRBD2 agrees at 13 bases. Trimming removed 6 bases from V and 5 bases from J; junction bases left unmatched: 4. The CDR3 runs to 15 residues. The germline V gene has CDR1 MDHEN and CDR2 SYDVKM. The CDR3 bases are TGTGCCAGCAGGAAGACTAGCGGGAGGAACAATGAGCAGTTCTTC. As protein: CASRKTSGRNNEQFF. The full variable domain, its missing parts supplied by reference TRBV28 and TRBJ2-1, is DVKVTQSSRYLVKRTGEKVFLECVQDMDHENMFWYRQDPGLGLRLIYFSYDVKMKEKGDIPEGYSVSREKKERFSLILESASTNQTSMYLCASRKTSGRNNEQFFGPGTRLTVL.

The gene calls are TRBV30 and TRBJ2-1, with D unresolved. CDR3 length: 11 residues. Per germline, CDR1 GTSNPN and CDR2 SVGIG (reference sequence). V shed 4 bases and J shed 4 bases, with 5 bases lying between them. The CDR3 DNA is TGTGCCTGGAAGGGTTACAATGAGCAGTTCTTC. Residues: CAWKGYNEQFF.

The rearrangement joins TRBV5-1 to TRBJ2-1, with a possible D match to TRBD2 (6 bases). The V end lost 0 bases, the J end lost 10 bases, and 11 bases lay between the germline ends. CDR1 is SGHRS and CDR2 is YFSETQ in the germline V gene. This CDR3 comprises 13 residues. In DNA, the CDR3 is TGCGCCAGCAGCTTGGAGATGGCGGGAGAGCAGTTCTTC. It encodes CASSLEMAGEQFF.

V usage is TRBV13 and J usage is TRBJ1-3; a weak D match, TRBD1 (6 bases). This CDR3 has 15 amino acids. Trimming left V 0 bases short and J 4 bases short, with 10 bases between. Germline V gene sequence: CDR1 PRHDT, CDR2 FYEKMQ (reference sequence). The CDR3, as DNA: TGTGCCAGCAGCTTAGGGACAGGTCCCGGAAACACCATATATTTT. Its translation: CASSLGTGPGNTIYF.

The V and J genes are TRBV5-4 and TRBJ2-1; TRBD2 is a possible D gene (6 bases). Germline CDR1 and CDR2: SGHNT and YYREEE (reference sequence). The V end was cut by 4 bases, the J end by 8 bases, with 22 bases between. The CDR3 has 16 residues. The CDR3: CASSGKTGTGEDEQFF. In DNA form, the CDR3 reads TGTGCCAGCAGCGGCAAGACCGGAACGGGAGAGGATGAGCAGTTCTTC.

CDR3 in amino acids: CASSLGGLSDTQYF. Written as DNA, the CDR3 is TGTGCCAGCAGCTTAGGGGGCTTGTCAGATACGCAGTATTTT. The rearrangement joins TRBV7-2 to TRBJ2-3; weak D call: TRBD1 (5 bases). The CDR3 is 14 residues long. V dropped 1 base and J dropped 4 bases, with 9 bases sitting between them. CDR1 and CDR2 from the germline V gene are SGHTA and FQGNSA.

V gene TRBV24-1 combines with J gene TRBJ1-1; D gene unclear. V was trimmed by 2 bases and J by 4 bases, leaving 7 bases between them. The germline V gene encodes CDR1 KGHDR and CDR2 SFDVKD. This CDR3 is built from 13 residues. The CDR3 region is CATSDWRGTEAFF. CDR3 coding DNA: TGTGCCACCAGTGATTGGCGGGGCACTGAAGCTTTCTTT.

This clone was counted only a few times. This chain connects TRBV5-1 to TRBJ2-7, with 9 bases fitting TRBD2. CDR1 SGHRS and CDR2 YFSETQ come from the germline V gene. V lost 0 bases, J lost 3 bases, and 10 bases stayed unmatched. This CDR3 has 17 amino acids. DNA for the CDR3: TGCGCCAGCAGCTTGGGGCCTAGCGGGAAGGGCAGCTACGAGCAGTACTTC. Translated: CASSLGPSGKGSYEQYF.

A single count supports this clone. One end of the junction does not line up with germline, which may come from a read error. The rearrangement links TRBV6-1 to TRBJ2-6; D remains ambiguous. Germline-derived CDR1 and CDR2 are MNHNS and SASEGT. This CDR3 is 18 amino acids long. The CDR3 DNA reads as TGTGCCAGCAGTGCCCAATTAGGTGGGAACAAAGTCGGCCAACGTCCTGACTTC. Its translation: CASSAQLGGNKVGQRPDF.

The V and J genes are TRBV18 and TRBJ2-7; possibly TRBD1 for D (6 bases). The CDR3 is 13 amino acids. Trimming removed 8 bases at V and 1 base at J, with 12 bases between. Germline V CDR1 and CDR2: KGHSH, LQKENI. As DNA, the CDR3 is TGTGCCAGCGCTATGGGACAATCCTACGAGCAGTACTTC. Protein sequence: CASAMGQSYEQYF.

The chain recombines TRBV19 with TRBJ2-2, with D unresolved. Deletions cut 2 bases from V and 6 bases from J, with 10 bases between. There are 14 residues in the CDR3. Germline loops: CDR1 LNHDA, CDR2 SQIVND (reference sequence). The CDR3 here is CASSIKAAPGELFF. As DNA, the CDR3 is TGTGCCAGTAGTATAAAGGCGGCCCCCGGGGAGCTGTTTTTT.

This chain uses TRBV10-3 with TRBJ2-7; 9 nucleotides match TRBD1. V trimming: 6 bases; J trimming: 3 bases; junction bases outside the gene matches: 3. CDR3 length: 13 residues. Germline loops: CDR1 ENHRY, CDR2 SYGVKD. CDR3: CAISRGQGYEQYF. CDR3 sequence (DNA): TGTGCCATCAGCCGGGGACAGGGCTACGAGCAGTACTTC.

This clone has only a few counts. This sequence joins TRBV9 and TRBJ2-3; 7 positions agree with TRBD2. The CDR3 runs to 13 residues. Germline V lookup: CDR1 SGDLS, CDR2 YYNGEE. Trimming cost V 5 bases and J 6 bases; bases outside gene matches: 6. The CDR3 is CASRSGIEDTQYF. DNA for the CDR3: TGTGCCAGCAGGAGCGGGATAGAGGATACGCAGTATTTT. The full variable domain, in which reference TRBV9 and TRBJ2-3 provide the parts outside the CDR3, is DSGVTQTPKHLITATGQRVTLRCSPRSGDLSVYWYQQSLDQGLQFLIQYYNGEERAKGNILERFSAQQFPDLHSELNLSSLELGDSALYFCASRSGIEDTQYFGPGTRLTVL.

This clone was recorded a few times. The chain links TRBV5-4 to TRBJ1-2, with a weak D call TRBD1 (5 bases). V lost 1 base, J lost 4 bases, and 11 bases lay in between. There are 14 residues in the CDR3. CDR1 and CDR2 (germline): SGHNT, YYREEE (reference sequence). CDR3 amino acids: CASSLTPGAYGYTF. The CDR3 DNA reads as TGTGCCAGCAGCTTGACCCCTGGGGCCTATGGCTACACCTTC. Using reference TRBV5-4 and TRBJ1-2 for the parts outside the CDR3, the full variable domain is ETGVTQSPTHLIKTRGQQVTLRCSSQSGHNTVSWYQQALGQGPQFIFQYYREEENGRGNFPPRFSGLQFPNYSSELNVNALELDDSALYLCASSLTPGAYGYTFGSGTRLTVV.

V and J are TRBV28 and TRBJ1-5, with 7 bases matching TRBD1. Germline V gene sequence: CDR1 MDHEN, CDR2 SYDVKM. This CDR3 spans 18 amino acids. The V gene end was trimmed by 4 bases and the J gene end by 3 bases; junction bases not matched to a gene: 15. CDR3 bases: TGTGCCAGCAGTTCCCCCCTGGACAGGAGCTGGGCCAATCAGCCCCAGCATTTT. Translating gives CASSSPLDRSWANQPQHF.

By its share, this clone is medium-sized. The chain combines TRBV2 with TRBJ2-5; TRBD1 matches at 9 bases. CDR1 SNHLY and CDR2 FYNNEI come from the germline V gene. The CDR3 length is 15 residues. The V gene end was trimmed by 8 bases and the J gene end by 4 bases; junction bases not matched to a gene: 11. The CDR3 DNA reads TGTGCCAGCCCATCGGACAGGGGAGGGCGAGAGACCCAGTACTTC. Translating gives CASPSDRGGRETQYF.

This sequence joins TRBV28 and TRBJ2-3; possible D gene TRBD2, 5 bases. V was clipped by 2 bases and J by 4 bases, with 13 bases between them. The CDR3 extends over 15 amino acids. CDR1 MDHEN and CDR2 SYDVKM come from the germline V gene. The DNA for the CDR3 is TGTGCCAGCAGTTTAGGTGGGAGTCGGGCAGATACGCAGTATTTT. This encodes CASSLGGSRADTQYF.

CDR3 DNA: TGTGCCACCAGTGGCCTTCGGTTCGATACGCAGTATTTT. It yields the protein CATSGLRFDTQYF. The rearrangement links TRBV24-1 to TRBJ2-3; D remains ambiguous. This CDR3 region has 13 residues. The germline gives CDR1 KGHDR, CDR2 SFDVKD. V lost 5 bases, J lost 6 bases, and 11 bases lay in between.

This chain uses TRBV5-1 with TRBJ2-2; 8 bases line up with TRBD1. This CDR3 contains 14 residues. CDR1 SGHRS and CDR2 YFSETQ come from the germline V gene. With 7 bases clipped from V and 0 bases from J, the junction kept 2 bases outside the gene matches. The CDR3 DNA is TGCGCCAGCGGACAGGGAACGAACACCGGGGAGCTGTTTTTT. Amino acid sequence: CASGQGTNTGELFF.

This clone was counted a few times. The V call is TRBV28, the J call TRBJ1-2, with 7 bases fitting TRBD1. The germline gives CDR1 MDHEN, CDR2 SYDVKM. The J segment lost 6 bases and the V segment lost 7 bases, leaving 2 bases of the junction unmatched. The CDR3 totals 11 residues. CDR3 residues: CASTQGHGYTF. CDR3 DNA: TGTGCCAGCACACAGGGGCATGGCTACACCTTC.

The chain couples TRBV7-9 to TRBJ2-3; D is perhaps TRBD1 (5 bases). The CDR3 length is 11 residues. Germline V gene data show CDR1 as SEHNR and CDR2 as FQNEAQ (reference sequence). V was trimmed by 5 bases and J by 11 bases, leaving 11 bases between them. The chain's CDR3 is CASSPGAKQYF. The DNA of the CDR3 is TGTGCCAGCAGCCCTGGGGCGAAGCAGTATTTT.

This chain links TRBV3-1 (or the pseudogene TRBV3-2) with TRBJ1-3; D remains unclear. CDR1 is LGHDT and CDR2 is YNNKEL in the germline V gene (reference sequence). V was cut by 5 bases and J by 0 bases, with 11 bases left in between. The CDR3 consists of 15 residues. Written as DNA, the CDR3 is TGTGCCAGCAGCTATAAAGGGATCTCTGGAAACACCATATATTTT. Its translation is CASSYKGISGNTIYF.